This section outlines one T cell receptor beta chain sequence together with its context. Its specificity is not known. The data belong to a study of cytomegalovirus exposure and HLA in healthy donors. The wider study: HLA-typed donors were the source of around 80 million unique TCRs, which an early data release held. Points from the study as a whole: V- and J-gene trimming in TCR beta was tied to a missense DCLRE1C variant by an analysis performed later.

Trimming shortened V by 8 bases and J by 13 bases, and 21 bases separated the two germline ends. Germline lookup yields CDR1 SGHNT and CDR2 YENEEA. This CDR3 has 13 residues. This PCR relied on a set of 60 Vbeta primers and 13 Jbeta primers. Profiling relied on immunoSEQ multiplex PCR, and the TCRdb table lists in-frame clones only, not all of them. Among approximately 190,000 clones, 81% were seen once, and the ten largest hold 3.4%. This TCR was recovered from a man in his forties in good health and CMV-seropositive. This chain uses TRBV11-3 with TRBJ2-1; a weak D match, TRBD2 (6 bases). The sequencing input was PBMCs. The CDR3 region has the DNA TGTGCCAGCGGCCTTATAGCGGAGGGACCCCAGTTCTTC. This translates into CASGLIAEGPQFF. The whole variable domain, remainder taken from reference TRBV11-3 and TRBJ2-1, is EAGVVQSPRYKIIEKKQPVAFWCNPISGHNTLYWYLQNLGQGPELLIRYENEEAVDDSQLPKDRFSAERLKGVDSTLKIQPAELGDSAVYLCASGLIAEGPQFFGPGTRLTVL.